This entry is about one T cell receptor (beta chain). The ends lost 7 bases at V and 7 bases at J; junction bases unmatched: 10. The CDR3 has 14 amino acids. Looked up from germline, CDR1 is MNHEY and CDR2 is SVGAGI. Data came from immunoSEQ multiplex PCR; TCRdb stores just in-frame clones and leaves some out. The top ten hold 0.7% of the sample, which has approximately 480,000 clones, about 90% seen once. Cohort allocation depended upon clinical history that participants reported. This entry is derived from a study of blood T cell repertoires in COVID-19. Study at large: Samples representing acute and convalescent COVID-19 were sourced from the United States, Italy and Spain.

The chain uses TRBV6-5 and TRBJ2-1; 7 bases agree with TRBD2. The TCR comes from a woman aged 18 to 35 who had recovered from COVID-19. The material sequenced was PBMCs or T cells enriched from blood (not recorded which). The CDR3 coding sequence is TGTGCCAGCAACCCGAGGCTAGCGGTAAATGAGCAGTTCTTC. Translating it yields CASNPRLAVNEQFF.